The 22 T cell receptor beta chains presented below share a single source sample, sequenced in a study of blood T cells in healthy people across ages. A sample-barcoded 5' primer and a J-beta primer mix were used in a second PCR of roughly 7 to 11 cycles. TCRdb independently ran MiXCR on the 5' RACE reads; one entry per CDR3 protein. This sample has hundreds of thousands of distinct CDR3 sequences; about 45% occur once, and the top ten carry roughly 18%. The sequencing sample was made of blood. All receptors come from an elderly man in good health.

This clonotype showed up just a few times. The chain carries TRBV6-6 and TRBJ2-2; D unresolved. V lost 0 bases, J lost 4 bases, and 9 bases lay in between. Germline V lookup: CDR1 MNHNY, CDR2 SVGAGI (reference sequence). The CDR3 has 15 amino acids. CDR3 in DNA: TGTGCCAGCAGTTACTCGAAAGGTGGCACCGGGGAGCTGTTTTTT. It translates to CASSYSKGGTGELFF.

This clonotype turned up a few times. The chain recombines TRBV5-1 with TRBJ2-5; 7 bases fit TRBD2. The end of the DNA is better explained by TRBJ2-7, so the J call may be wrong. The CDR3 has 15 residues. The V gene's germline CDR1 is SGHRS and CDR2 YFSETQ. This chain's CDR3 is CASSLIKAGDGEQYF. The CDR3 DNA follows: TGCGCCAGCAGCTTGATCAAGGCGGGAGACGGCGAGCAGTACTTC.

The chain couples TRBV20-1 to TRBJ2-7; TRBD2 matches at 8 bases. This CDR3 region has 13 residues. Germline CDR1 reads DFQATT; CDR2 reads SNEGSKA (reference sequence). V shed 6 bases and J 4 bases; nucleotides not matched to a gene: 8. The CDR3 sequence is CSASSGANYEQYF. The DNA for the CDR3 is TGCAGTGCGAGTAGCGGGGCCAATTACGAGCAGTACTTC.

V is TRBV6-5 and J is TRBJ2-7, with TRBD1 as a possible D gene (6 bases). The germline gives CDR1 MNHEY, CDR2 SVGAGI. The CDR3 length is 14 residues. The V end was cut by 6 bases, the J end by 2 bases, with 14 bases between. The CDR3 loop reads CASSPAQGPYEQYF. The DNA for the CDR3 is TGTGCCAGCAGCCCGGCCCAGGGGCCCTACGAGCAGTACTTC.

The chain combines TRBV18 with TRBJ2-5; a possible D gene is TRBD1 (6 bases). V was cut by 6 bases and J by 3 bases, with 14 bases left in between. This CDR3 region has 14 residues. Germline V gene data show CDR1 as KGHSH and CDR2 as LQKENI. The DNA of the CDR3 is TGTGCCAGCTCGCGCGACAGGCGGGAAGAGACCCAGTACTTC. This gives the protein CASSRDRREETQYF.

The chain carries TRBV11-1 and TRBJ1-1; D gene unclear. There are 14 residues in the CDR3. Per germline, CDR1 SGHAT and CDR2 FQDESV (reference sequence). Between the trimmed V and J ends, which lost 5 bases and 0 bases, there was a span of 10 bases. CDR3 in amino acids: CASSPLLMNTEAFF. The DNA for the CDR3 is TGTGCCAGCAGCCCCTTACTAATGAACACTGAAGCTTTCTTT.

This CDR3 reads CASTAGNGNEQFF. CDR3 in DNA: TGTGCCAGCACAGCCGGGAACGGGAATGAGCAGTTCTTC. This chain joins TRBV7-9 and TRBJ2-1; possibly TRBD2 for D (5 bases). The CDR3 is made up of 13 amino acids. The germline V and J ends were trimmed by 7 bases and 7 bases, with 14 bases remaining between them. Germline V gene lookup returns CDR1 SEHNR and CDR2 FQNEAQ (reference sequence). The full variable domain, its missing parts supplied by reference TRBV7-9 and TRBJ2-1, is DTGVSQNPRHKITKRGQNVTFRCDPISEHNRLYWYRQTLGQGPEFLTYFQNEAQLEKSRLLSDRFSAERPKGSFSTLEIQRTEQGDSAMYLCASTAGNGNEQFFGPGTRLTVL.

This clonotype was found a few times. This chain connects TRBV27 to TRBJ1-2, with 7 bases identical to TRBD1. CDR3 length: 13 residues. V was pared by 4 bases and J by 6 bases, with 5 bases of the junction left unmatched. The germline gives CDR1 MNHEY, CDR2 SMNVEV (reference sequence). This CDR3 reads CASSYTGADGYTF. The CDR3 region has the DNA TGTGCCAGCAGTTACACAGGGGCGGATGGCTACACCTTC.

The CDR3 sequence: CASSRSWEGSEQFF. The CDR3, as DNA: TGCGCCAGCAGCCGAAGCTGGGAGGGCTCGGAACAGTTCTTC. The V call is TRBV4-3, the J call TRBJ2-1, with 7 bases matching TRBD2. This CDR3 comprises 14 residues. Losses at the gene ends were 4 bases for V and 13 bases for J; bases not matched to a gene: 13. Germline loops: CDR1 LGHNA, CDR2 YSLEER.

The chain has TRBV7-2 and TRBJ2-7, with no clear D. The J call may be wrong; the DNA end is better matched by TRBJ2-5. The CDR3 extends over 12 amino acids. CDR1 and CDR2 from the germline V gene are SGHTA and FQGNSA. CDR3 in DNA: TGTGCCAGCAGCCCCGTCTGGGAGACCCAGTACTTC. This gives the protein CASSPVWETQYF.

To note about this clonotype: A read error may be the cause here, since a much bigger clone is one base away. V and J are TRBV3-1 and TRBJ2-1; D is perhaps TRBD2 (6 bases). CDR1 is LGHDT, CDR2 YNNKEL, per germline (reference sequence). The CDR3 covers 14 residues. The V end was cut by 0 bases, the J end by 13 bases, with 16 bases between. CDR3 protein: CASSQENWGETQFF. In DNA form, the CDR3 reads TGTGCCAGCAGCCAAGAGAACTGGGGGGAGACCCAGTTCTTC.

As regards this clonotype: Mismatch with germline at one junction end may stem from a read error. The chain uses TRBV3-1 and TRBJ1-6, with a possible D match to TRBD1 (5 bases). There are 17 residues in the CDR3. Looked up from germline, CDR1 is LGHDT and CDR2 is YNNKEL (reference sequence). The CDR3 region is CASSLQHAQGGNSPLHF. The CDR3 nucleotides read TGTGCCAGTAGCCTCCAGCATGCTCAGGGCGGGAATTCACCCCTCCACTTT.

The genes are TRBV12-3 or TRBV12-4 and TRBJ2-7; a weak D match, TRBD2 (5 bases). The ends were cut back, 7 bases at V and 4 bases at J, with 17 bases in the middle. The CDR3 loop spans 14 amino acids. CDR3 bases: TGTGCCAGCACTCCCCCCGGGGTAAGATACGAGCAGTACTTC. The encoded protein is CASTPPGVRYEQYF.

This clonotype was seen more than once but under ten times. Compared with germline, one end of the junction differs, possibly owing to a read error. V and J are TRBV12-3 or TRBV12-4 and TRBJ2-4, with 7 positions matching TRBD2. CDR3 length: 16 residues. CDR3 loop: CASSLGSGSVKSIQYF. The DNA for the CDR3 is TGTGCCAGCAGTTTGGGTAGCGGGTCGGTGAAAAGCATTCAGTACTTC.

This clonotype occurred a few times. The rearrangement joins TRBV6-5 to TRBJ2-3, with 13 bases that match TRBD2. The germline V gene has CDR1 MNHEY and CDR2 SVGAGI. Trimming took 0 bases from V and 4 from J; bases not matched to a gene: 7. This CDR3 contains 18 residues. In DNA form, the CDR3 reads TGTGCCAGCAGTTACTCCCATACTAGCGGGGGGGCCGCAGATACGCAGTATTTT. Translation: CASSYSHTSGGAADTQYF.

The CDR3 DNA follows: TGTGCCAGCAGCACGGGACTATTCCAAGAGACCCAGTACTTC. Translating gives CASSTGLFQETQYF. V gene TRBV7-9 combines with J gene TRBJ2-7; 7 nucleotides match TRBD2. The J call is in doubt because the DNA end fits TRBJ2-5 better. CDR3 length equals 14 residues. In germline, CDR1 is SEHNR, CDR2 FQNEAQ (reference sequence).

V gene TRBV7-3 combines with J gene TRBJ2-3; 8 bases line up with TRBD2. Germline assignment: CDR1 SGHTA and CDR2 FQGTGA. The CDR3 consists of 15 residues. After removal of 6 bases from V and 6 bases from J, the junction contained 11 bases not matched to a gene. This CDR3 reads CASSQLAEGVDTQYF. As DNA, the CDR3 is TGTGCCAGCAGTCAACTAGCGGAGGGGGTGGATACGCAGTATTTT.

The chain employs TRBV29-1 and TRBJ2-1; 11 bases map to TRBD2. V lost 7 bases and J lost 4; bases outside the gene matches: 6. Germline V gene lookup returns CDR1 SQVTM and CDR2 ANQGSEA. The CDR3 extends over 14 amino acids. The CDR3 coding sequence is TGCAGCGGGGCCGGGACTAGCGGATACAATGAGCAGTTCTTC. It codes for CSGAGTSGYNEQFF.

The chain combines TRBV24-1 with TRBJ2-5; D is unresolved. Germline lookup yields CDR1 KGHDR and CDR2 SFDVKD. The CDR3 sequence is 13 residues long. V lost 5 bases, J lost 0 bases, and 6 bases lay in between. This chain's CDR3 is CATSAANQETQYF. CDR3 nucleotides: TGTGCCACCAGTGCGGCTAACCAAGAGACCCAGTACTTC.

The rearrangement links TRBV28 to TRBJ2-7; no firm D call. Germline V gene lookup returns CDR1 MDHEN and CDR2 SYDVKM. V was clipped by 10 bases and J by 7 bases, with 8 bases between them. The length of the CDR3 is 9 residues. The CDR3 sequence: CAKLREQYF. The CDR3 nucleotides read TGTGCCAAGCTACGAGAGCAGTACTTC.

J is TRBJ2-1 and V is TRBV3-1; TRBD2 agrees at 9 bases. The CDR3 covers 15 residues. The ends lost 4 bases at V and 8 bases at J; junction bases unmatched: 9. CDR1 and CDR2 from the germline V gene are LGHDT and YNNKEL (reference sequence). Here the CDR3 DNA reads TGTGCCAGCAGCCGGGGAAGTAGCGGGAGATATGAGCAGTTCTTC. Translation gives CASSRGSSGRYEQFF.

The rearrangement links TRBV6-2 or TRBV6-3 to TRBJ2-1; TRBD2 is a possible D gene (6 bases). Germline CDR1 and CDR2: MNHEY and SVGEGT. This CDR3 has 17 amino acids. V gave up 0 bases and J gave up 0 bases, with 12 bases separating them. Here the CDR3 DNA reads TGTGCCAGCAGTTACTCGTTTCGGGGGAGCTCCTACAATGAGCAGTTCTTC. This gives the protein CASSYSFRGSSYNEQFF.